This TCR beta chain was observed in a study of CD8 T cells in ankylosing spondylitis. Whole-study results and caveats: Reports of some motif variants in reactive arthritis synovial fluid and blood predate this one. There was reportedly significant enrichment of clones that were disease-linked in matched ankylosing spondylitis synovial fluid.

Quantitative 5'-RACE with molecular barcodes generated TCR beta libraries. TCRdb processed the 5' RACE reads anew with MiXCR; each CDR3 protein has one entry. This sample has about 240,000 distinct CDR3 sequences, with roughly a tenth found just once. This clonotype was seen many times. Its antigen is unidentified. V lost 0 bases to trimming and J lost 3 bases, with 9 bases between them. The CDR3 has 15 residues. Per the germline V gene, CDR1 is LNHNV and CDR2 is YYDKDF (reference sequence). The chain recombines TRBV15 with TRBJ2-1; D remains unclear. Sequenced material: blood, either unsorted or a sorted T cell fraction (not recorded which). This sequence originates from a male donor with ankylosing spondylitis or in good health (not recorded which). The CDR3 nucleotides are TGTGCCACCAGCAGAGATGGAGATTACTACAATGAGCAGTTCTTC. Its translation: CATSRDGDYYNEQFF.